These T cell receptor beta chains were read from a single sample in a study of cytomegalovirus exposure and HLA in healthy donors. The protocol was immunoSEQ multiplex PCR, while the TCRdb copy is restricted to in-frame clones and leaves out a portion. The sample yields some 170,000 clones, about 89% seen once. The sequenced sample was PBMCs. The receptors here all came from a man aged 18-30 years in good health and CMV-seropositive. Both conserved end residues are part of each CDR3. A D gene is named only where the DNA matches it firmly. Clone size is not always given. Where it is, it says once, few, many or a class for expanded clones.

cdr3_aa	cdr3_nt	clone_size	d_call	v_call	j_call
CAWSRGSPYEQYF	TGTGCCTGGAGCAGGGGATCGCCCTACGAGCAGTACTTC	-	-	TRBV30	TRBJ2-7
CASRMMGQRNQPQHF	TGTGCCAGCAGAATGATGGGGCAGCGCAATCAGCCCCAGCATTTT	-	-	TRBV19	TRBJ1-5
CATSREVGIWTRRGDTQYF	TGTGCCACCAGCAGAGAAGTTGGGATATGGACTAGGAGGGGTGATACGCAGTATTTT	-	TRBD2	TRBV15	TRBJ2-3
CAISENREQYF	TGTGCCATCAGTGAAAACAGGGAGCAGTACTTC	once	-	TRBV10-3	TRBJ2-7
CASSAQVSNQPQHF	TGCGCCAGCAGCGCGCAGGTTAGCAATCAGCCCCAGCATTTT	-	-	TRBV4-3	TRBJ1-5
CASSRQLRAREQYF	TGTGCCAGCAGTCGTCAACTCAGGGCGAGGGAGCAGTACTTC	-	-	TRBV6-6	TRBJ2-7
CASSFSGSARAQYF	TGTGCCAGCAGTTTTAGCGGGAGCGCGAGGGCGCAGTATTTT	few	TRBD2	TRBV27	TRBJ2-3
CASRLLAGVPGANVLTF	TGTGCCAGCAGGCTACTAGCGGGAGTCCCTGGGGCCAACGTCCTGACTTTC	-	TRBD2	TRBV28	TRBJ2-6
CASSQQAGNTEAFF	TGCGCCAGCAGCCAACAGGCGGGAAACACTGAAGCTTTCTTT	-	-	TRBV4-3	TRBJ1-1
CASSIGGVSWQPQHF	TGTGCCAGTAGTATTGGGGGGGTGTCGTGGCAGCCCCAGCATTTT	-	-	TRBV19	TRBJ1-5
CASSLQREGEQFF	TGCGCCAGCAGCTTGCAACGGGAGGGTGAGCAGTTCTTC	-	TRBD2	TRBV5-1	TRBJ2-1
CASSPLGTGSKDYGYTF	TGTGCCAGCTCACCGCTTGGGACAGGGAGCAAGGACTATGGCTACACCTTC	-	TRBD1	TRBV18	TRBJ1-2
CASSLGTEIYGYTF	TGCGCCAGCAGCTTGGGCACAGAAATCTATGGCTACACCTTC	-	-	TRBV5-1	TRBJ1-2
CASSFSGNTEAFF	TGTGCCAGCAGCTTCTCGGGTAACACTGAAGCTTTCTTT	once	-	TRBV7-2	TRBJ1-1
CASSPPLADKKETQYF	TGTGCCAGCAGCCCGCCGCTAGCGGATAAGAAAGAGACCCAGTACTTC	-	TRBD2	TRBV13	TRBJ2-5
CASSQDLRSTYEQYF	TGCGCCAGCAGCCAAGATTTGAGGTCTACCTACGAGCAGTACTTC	-	-	TRBV4-3	TRBJ2-7
CASRPPLQRYNEQFF	TGTGCCAGCAGGCCTCCCCTACAGAGATACAATGAGCAGTTCTTC	-	-	TRBV7-9	TRBJ2-1
CASSEGAANEKLFF	TGTGCCAGCAGTGAGGGGGCAGCTAATGAAAAACTGTTTTTT	once	TRBD1	TRBV9	TRBJ1-4
CASSIGQGLYGYTF	TGTGCCAGCAGCATCGGACAGGGGCTCTATGGCTACACCTTC	-	TRBD1	TRBV11-2	TRBJ1-2
CASSFNGETQYF	TGTGCCAGCAGCTTCAACGGAGAGACCCAGTACTTC	-	-	TRBV5-8	TRBJ2-5
CASKLHSNQPQHF	TGTGCCAGCAAGCTTCATAGCAATCAGCCCCAGCATTTT	-	-	TRBV6-1	TRBJ1-5
CASRAFAGEQPQHF	TGTGCCAGCAGGGCCTTCGCGGGGGAGCAGCCCCAGCATTTT	-	-	TRBV28	TRBJ1-5
CASSNPLAGGPNTQYF	TGTGCCAGCAGCAACCCCTTAGCGGGAGGGCCCAATACGCAGTATTTT	-	TRBD2	TRBV9	TRBJ2-3
CASRTSMANEKLFF	TGTGCCAGCAGAACCTCTATGGCTAATGAAAAACTGTTTTTT	once	-	TRBV6-6	TRBJ1-4
CASSFSGNTIYF	TGTGCCAGCAGCTTTTCGGGAAACACCATATATTTT	-	-	TRBV11-2	TRBJ1-3
CASSPRRGNQETQYF	TGTGCCAGCAGCCCCCGGCGCGGCAACCAAGAGACCCAGTACTTC	-	-	TRBV7-2	TRBJ2-5
CASSPQASGQYEQYF	TGTGCCAGCAGCCCCCAGGCTAGCGGACAATACGAGCAGTACTTC	-	TRBD2	TRBV9	TRBJ2-7
CASTPMRTNQETQYF	TGTGCCAGCACCCCAATGCGAACCAACCAAGAGACCCAGTACTTC	-	-	TRBV6-5	TRBJ2-5
CASSLGQGFEQYF	TGTGCCAGCAGTTTGGGACAGGGTTTCGAGCAGTACTTC	few	TRBD1	TRBV27	TRBJ2-7